The T cell receptor (beta chain) described here comes from a study of post-analysis software for immune sequencing data. This clonotype was found a few times. Its antigen is unknown. Trimming took off 4 bases at V and 2 bases at J, with 18 bases between the two ends. The germline V gene encodes CDR1 MDHEN and CDR2 SYDVKM. The CDR3 is made up of 18 amino acids. Unique-molecular-identifier-tagged TCR beta cDNA libraries were used. MiXCR, run by TCRdb on the PCR reads, gives a single entry per CDR3 protein. The sample carries about 540,000 distinct CDR3 sequences, approximately 34% recorded once. Overall study results and limits: Included in a set of roughly 5 TRBV segments more frequent in patients than controls were TRBV5-6, TRBV5-1 and TRBV20-1.

The receptor's source is a girl under 18 with multiple sclerosis. The sample comprised blood. This rearrangement joins TRBV28 to TRBJ2-6; D uncertain. The CDR3 DNA reads TGTGCCAGCAGTTCCCCGGTCAGGATCCCTGCTGGGGCCAACGTCCTGACTTTC. Translation gives CASSSPVRIPAGANVLTF.